This paragraph covers one TCR beta chain sequence. This record belongs to a study of T cell changes during pregnancy in multiple sclerosis. Assay used: immunoSEQ multiplex PCR; TCRdb lists only in-frame clones, some missing. Here the sample spans roughly 80,000 clones, about 92% being singletons. Trimming cost V 3 bases and J 0 bases, with 11 bases left between them. The germline gives CDR1 MNHNS, CDR2 SASEGT. This CDR3 is 15 amino acids long. The sequenced sample was peripheral blood, obtained in the second trimester of pregnancy. The receptor comes from a female donor with multiple sclerosis, enrolled in a pregnancy study. The chain combines TRBV6-1 with TRBJ1-2; D is undetermined. The CDR3 protein is CASSERVAANYGYTF. DNA for the CDR3: TGTGCCAGCAGTGAGCGGGTCGCAGCTAACTATGGCTACACCTTC.